A single sample is the source of the 14 T cell receptor beta chains below, sequenced in a study of T cell responses to AZD1222 COVID-19 vaccine. Sequencing was performed with immunoSEQ multiplex PCR; in TCRdb, only in-frame clones are kept and a portion is missing. The table shows about 120,000 clones, with about 89% occurring only once. The sequencing used peripheral blood, collected on day 0 of AZD1222 vaccination. The receptors stem from an adult in good health.

The rearrangement links TRBV6-5 to TRBJ2-5; unclear D gene. The CDR3 runs to 14 residues. CDR1 is MNHEY, CDR2 SVGAGI, per germline. Trimming removed 7 bases at V and 3 bases at J, with 15 bases between. The CDR3 DNA follows: TGTGCCAGCAATTCTATGGGTCGTAAAGAGACCCAGTACTTC. This encodes CASNSMGRKETQYF.

The chain has TRBV6-5 and TRBJ1-1; the D gene is possibly TRBD1 (5 bases). CDR1 and CDR2 (germline): MNHEY, SVGAGI. V was cut by 8 bases and J by 0 bases, with 13 bases left in between. The CDR3 has 14 amino acids. The DNA of the CDR3 is TGTGCCAGCGAGGTGGACAATATGAACACTGAAGCTTTCTTT. This gives the protein CASEVDNMNTEAFF.

This clone appeared once. The chain links TRBV5-5 to TRBJ1-2, with 7 nucleotides matching TRBD1. Germline V lookup: CDR1 SGHKS, CDR2 YYEKEE (reference sequence). V was pared by 2 bases and J by 5 bases, with 6 bases of the junction left unmatched. The CDR3 is made up of 14 amino acids. The CDR3 loop is CASSLQGKGYGYTF. CDR3 DNA: TGTGCCAGCAGCTTACAGGGGAAGGGGTATGGCTACACCTTC.

This sequence joins TRBV19 and TRBJ1-2; the D gene is possibly TRBD1 (6 bases). Germline V gene sequence: CDR1 LNHDA, CDR2 SQIVND (reference sequence). The CDR3 has 13 amino acids. Trimming pared 9 bases from V and 8 bases from J, leaving 19 bases between. The chain's CDR3 is CASTGSRVNGYTF. DNA of the CDR3: TGTGCCAGCACAGGGAGCCGCGTAAACGGCTACACCTTC.

The chain couples TRBV6-5 to TRBJ1-6; tentatively, D is TRBD1 (6 bases). The V gene lost 6 bases and the J gene lost 5 bases, with 8 bases spanning the gap. The germline CDR1 and CDR2 sequences are MNHEY and SVGAGI. The CDR3 totals 13 residues. The CDR3 coding sequence is TGTGCCAGCAGGGGACATGATAATTCACCCCTCCACTTT. Translation gives CASRGHDNSPLHF.

The V gene is TRBV5-1, the J gene TRBJ1-2; the D gene is possibly TRBD1 (6 bases). The V end was cut by 4 bases, the J end by 8 bases, with 18 bases between. This CDR3 is 14 amino acids long. The germline V gene has CDR1 SGHRS and CDR2 YFSETQ. CDR3 in amino acids: CASSGTQGRGGYTF. The CDR3 DNA sequence: TGCGCCAGCAGCGGAACACAGGGAAGGGGCGGCTACACCTTC. Filled out from reference TRBV5-1 and TRBJ1-2, the complete variable domain reads KAGVTQTPRYLIKTRGQQVTLSCSPISGHRSVSWYQQTPGQGLQFLFEYFSETQRNKGNFPGRFSGRQFSNSRSEMNVSTLELGDSALYLCASSGTQGRGGYTFGSGTRLTVV.

Written as DNA, the CDR3 is TGTGCCAGCAGCACCCTTCCGACAGGGAGGGACACTGAAGCTTTCTTT. This codes for CASSTLPTGRDTEAFF. The rearrangement joins TRBV28 to TRBJ1-1; TRBD1 aligns across 7 bases. The CDR3 covers 16 residues. From germline, CDR1 is MDHEN and CDR2 SYDVKM. The J segment lost 3 bases and the V segment lost 6 bases, leaving 13 bases of the junction unmatched.

This chain uses TRBV11-2 with TRBJ1-3; D might be TRBD1 (5 bases). CDR3 length equals 16 residues. CDR1 and CDR2 from the germline V gene are SGHAT and FQNNGV. V gave up 3 bases and J gave up 0 bases, with 12 bases separating them. The DNA of the CDR3 is TGTGCCAGCAGCTTTCGGGACCGGATCTCTGGAAACACCATATATTTT. It is translated as CASSFRDRISGNTIYF.

This chain connects TRBV6-2 or TRBV6-3 to TRBJ1-2; 7 bases agree with TRBD1. Per germline, CDR1 MNHEY and CDR2 SVGEGT. V trimming: 5 bases; J trimming: 4 bases; junction bases outside the gene matches: 4. The CDR3 has 13 residues. The CDR3 region has the DNA TGTGCCAGCAGTCCACAGGGGTCCTATGGCTACACCTTC. This codes for CASSPQGSYGYTF.

This rearrangement joins TRBV6-6 to TRBJ1-1; the match to TRBD1 covers 7 bases. Per germline, CDR1 MNHNY and CDR2 SVGAGI (reference sequence). The trim removed 4 bases at V and 0 bases at J, leaving 5 bases unmatched. The CDR3 extends over 15 amino acids. Here the CDR3 DNA reads TGTGCCAGCAGTTCAGGGGACAGCCTGAACACTGAAGCTTTCTTT. Its translation is CASSSGDSLNTEAFF.

V gene TRBV10-3 combines with J gene TRBJ2-1; 9 nucleotides align to TRBD1. V was pared by 6 bases and J by 3 bases, with 9 bases of the junction left unmatched. Germline V gene data show CDR1 as ENHRY and CDR2 as SYGVKD. This CDR3 has 16 amino acids. The CDR3 loop reads CAIRAGTGRDYNEQFF. The CDR3 DNA follows: TGTGCCATCAGAGCCGGGACAGGGCGGGACTACAATGAGCAGTTCTTC.

The chain has TRBV11-3 and TRBJ2-1; 9 bases map to TRBD2. The CDR3 length is 19 residues. Germline loops: CDR1 SGHNT, CDR2 YENEEA. With 5 bases clipped from V and 0 bases from J, the junction kept 14 bases outside the gene matches. The CDR3 region has the DNA TGTGCCAGCAGCCCTACGCGGGGGGGTCTCGAGAGCTCCTACAATGAGCAGTTCTTC. Encoded protein: CASSPTRGGLESSYNEQFF.

The chain recombines TRBV7-6 with TRBJ2-1, with 9 bases matching TRBD2. The CDR3 spans 15 residues. V trimming: 5 bases; J trimming: 4 bases; junction bases outside the gene matches: 6. Germline loops: CDR1 SGHVS, CDR2 FNYEAQ. The CDR3 DNA sequence: TGTGCCAGCAGCCCATCGGGACTAGCTTACAATGAGCAGTTCTTC. Amino acids: CASSPSGLAYNEQFF.

V is TRBV11-1 and J is TRBJ1-1; TRBD1 agrees at 8 bases. The CDR3 is made up of 16 amino acids. V shed 5 bases, J shed 4 bases, and the junction held 12 bases outside the gene matches. Germline V gene sequence: CDR1 SGHAT, CDR2 FQDESV (reference sequence). For the CDR3, the DNA is TGTGCCAGCAGCAATAAGCTCGGACAGGGAGGCACTGAAGCTTTCTTT. Its protein product is CASSNKLGQGGTEAFF.